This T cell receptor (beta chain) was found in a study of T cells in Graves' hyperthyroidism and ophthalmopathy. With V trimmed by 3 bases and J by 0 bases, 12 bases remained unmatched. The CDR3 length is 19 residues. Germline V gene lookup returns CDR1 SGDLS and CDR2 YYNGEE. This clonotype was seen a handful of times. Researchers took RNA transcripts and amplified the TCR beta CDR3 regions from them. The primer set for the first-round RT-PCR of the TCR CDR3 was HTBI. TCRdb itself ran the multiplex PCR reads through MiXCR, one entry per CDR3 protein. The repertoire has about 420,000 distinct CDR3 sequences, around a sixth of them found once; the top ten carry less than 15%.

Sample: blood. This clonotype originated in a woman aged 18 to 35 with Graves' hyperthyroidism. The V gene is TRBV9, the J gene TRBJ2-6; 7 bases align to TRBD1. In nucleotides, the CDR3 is TGTGCCAGCAGCGGACTACCGGGACAGTTTTCCTCTGGGGCCAACGTCCTGACTTTC. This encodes CASSGLPGQFSSGANVLTF.